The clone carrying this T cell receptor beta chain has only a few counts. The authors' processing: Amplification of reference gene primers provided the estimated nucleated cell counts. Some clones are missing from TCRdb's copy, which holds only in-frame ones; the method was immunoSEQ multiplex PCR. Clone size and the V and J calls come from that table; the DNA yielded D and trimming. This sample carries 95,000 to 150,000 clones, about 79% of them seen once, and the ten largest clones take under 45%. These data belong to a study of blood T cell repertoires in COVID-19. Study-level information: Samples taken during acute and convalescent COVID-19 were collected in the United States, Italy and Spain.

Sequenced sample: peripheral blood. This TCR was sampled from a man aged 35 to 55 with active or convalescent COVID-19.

Written as DNA, the CDR3 is TGTGCCAGCTCACAAACAGGTTACACTGAAGCTTTCTTT. It is translated as CASSQTGYTEAFF. The rearrangement joins TRBV18 to TRBJ1-1, with a possible D match to TRBD1 (5 bases). In germline, CDR1 is KGHSH, CDR2 LQKENI. The V gene lost 4 bases and the J gene lost 3 bases, with 9 bases spanning the gap. The CDR3 sequence is 13 residues long.